These T cell receptor beta chains were read from a single sample in a study of a mutant IDH1 vaccine in newly diagnosed glioma. These TCRs' antigens remain unknown. Clones were sequenced by immunoSEQ multiplex PCR, and TCRdb holds only the in-frame ones, with some missing. This table has 31,000 or so clones, 84% appearing once. The source material was PBMCs, sampled from a glioma patient whose treatment included an IDH1 peptide vaccine. The receptor set was obtained from a young man with glioma. Each CDR3 is given without its conserved first and last residue.

J gene | V gene | CDR3 protein
TRBJ1-5 | TRBV28 | ASTGNRDRDNQPQH
TRBJ2-1 | TRBV7-9 | ASSPPGYSYNEQF
TRBJ1-2 | TRBV28 | ASSFHLPGYT
TRBJ1-1 | TRBV29-1 | SVSTNTEAF
TRBJ2-1 | TRBV4-1 | ASSHPGTDNEQF
TRBJ1-1 | TRBV7-3 | ASSLSPAGRGWMNTEAF
TRBJ1-6 | TRBV19 | ASSPSVLGLINSPLH
TRBJ1-4 | TRBV2 | ASNPGETLRDEKLF
TRBJ2-7 | TRBV7-9 | ASSLAQDKSYEQY
TRBJ2-7 | TRBV5-1 | ASSDRSDAAYEQY
TRBJ2-7 | TRBV6-1 | ASSDYDRDPLPYEQY
TRBJ2-5 | TRBV5-1 | ASSTGPRIGTQY
TRBJ2-7 | TRBV19 | ASSTGGLYEQY
TRBJ2-3 | TRBV9 | ASSVVGRSTDTQY
TRBJ2-7 | TRBV29-1 | SATPTSGVSEQY
TRBJ1-2 | TRBV6-5 | ASRTGDYGYT
TRBJ2-3 | TRBV7-7 | ASSLGGVSDTQY
TRBJ1-1 | TRBV29-1 | SVRGGEYTEAF
TRBJ2-1 | TRBV6-4 | ASSDPDRGRSYNEQF
TRBJ1-4 | TRBV19 | ASAGGGSNEKLF
TRBJ2-7 | TRBV14 | ASREKREGHEIHEQY
TRBJ2-2 | TRBV19 | ASSPGQKAGELF
TRBJ2-3 | TRBV5-1 | ASSLELGTQY
TRBJ2-7 | TRBV19 | ASSGPGQGGYEQY
TRBJ1-4 | TRBV4-2 | ASSGSHTSTNEKLF
TRBJ2-5 | TRBV7-9 | ASSLAGHRQETQY
TRBJ1-2 | TRBV19 | ASSPTGGGYGYT
TRBJ1-5 | TRBV6-1 | ASSTNHQPQH
TRBJ1-5 | TRBV2 | ASTGGRGNQPQH
TRBJ1-6 | TRBV5-1 | ASSLRPGQGYSPLH
TRBJ2-7 | TRBV5-5 | ASSQITGGEQY
TRBJ2-2 | TRBV4-2 | ASSQDPDRTGELF
TRBJ2-2 | TRBV18 | ASSPLDRANTGELF
TRBJ2-1 | TRBV9 | ASSVTPGLADNEQF
TRBJ2-5 | TRBV5-6 | ASSLGLERQETQY
TRBJ2-7 | TRBV2 | ASGLVGGYEQY
TRBJ1-1 | TRBV7-9 | ASQWTLRATEAF
TRBJ2-2 | TRBV12-2 | ASRLGGRGTGELF
TRBJ2-1 | TRBV6-4 | ASSDLAGGFYNEQF
TRBJ1-1 | TRBV12-5 | ASGRREGQSEAF
TRBJ1-2 | TRBV29-1 | SVDNRGTNYGYT
TRBJ2-5 | TRBV7-2 | ASSFSGALGTQY
TRBJ2-2 | TRBV5-4 | ASSLGLDATGELF
TRBJ2-3 | TRBV7-9 | ASSFASWTDTQY
TRBJ2-3 | TRBV7-9 | ASSLGGLGTDTQY
TRBJ1-2 | TRBV30 | AWRDTGQLYGYT
TRBJ1-2 | TRBV5-6 | ASSLARNYGYT
TRBJ1-6 | TRBV9 | ASSEQVSGSPLH
TRBJ1-6 | TRBV7-3 | ASSLTVQGRSPLH
TRBJ1-2 | TRBV25-1 | ASSLDGYGYT